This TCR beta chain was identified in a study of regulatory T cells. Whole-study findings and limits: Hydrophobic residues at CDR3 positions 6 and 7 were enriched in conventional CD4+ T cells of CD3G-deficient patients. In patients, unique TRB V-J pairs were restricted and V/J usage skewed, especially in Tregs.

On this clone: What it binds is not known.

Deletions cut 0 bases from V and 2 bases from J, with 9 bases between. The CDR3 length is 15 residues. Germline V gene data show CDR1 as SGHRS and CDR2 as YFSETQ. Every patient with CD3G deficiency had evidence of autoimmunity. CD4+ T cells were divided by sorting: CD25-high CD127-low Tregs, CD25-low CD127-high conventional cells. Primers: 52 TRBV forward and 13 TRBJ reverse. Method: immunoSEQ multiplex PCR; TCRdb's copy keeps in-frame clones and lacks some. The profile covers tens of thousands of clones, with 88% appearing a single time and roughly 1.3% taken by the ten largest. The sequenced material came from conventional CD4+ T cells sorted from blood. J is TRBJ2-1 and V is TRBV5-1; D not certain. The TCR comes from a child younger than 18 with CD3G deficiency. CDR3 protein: CASSLGVLAYNEQFF. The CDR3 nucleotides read TGCGCCAGCAGCTTGGGGGTGTTGGCCTACAATGAGCAGTTCTTC.